This T cell receptor (beta chain) was profiled in a study of metastatic and nonmetastatic thyroid tumors. In the study overall: Across blood and tumor or nodule tissue, repertoires from malignant and benign thyroid patients were compared with one another. Findings and limits, study-wide: The study reportedly found significantly higher TCR beta diversity in malignant thyroid tumors than benign nodules, in blood and tumor.

As regards this clone: Its antigen remains unknown.

In the study's own analysis: Using the CDR3 differences seen across clinicopathological groups, the authors built a distant-metastasis classifier for papillary thyroid cancer, which was meant to discriminate distant-metastatic patients. TCRdb ran MiXCR on the PCR reads. The V and J calls and clone size come from TCRdb's table, not from the authors' own analysis. The data contain roughly 3,800 clones, around 35% of them singletons. The CDR3 length is 13 residues. The V gene lost 6 bases and the J gene lost 6 bases, with 11 bases spanning the gap. The V gene's germline CDR1 is SNHLY and CDR2 FYNNEI. Nobody among the patients had been given any treatment before thyroid surgery.

The J gene is TRBJ1-4, the V gene TRBV2; no definite D call. The TCR was taken from a male donor with papillary thyroid cancer or a benign thyroid nodule (not recorded which). Some clones in this sample may be carry-over from other donors' samples. The sequencing input was adjacent normal tissue. CDR3 bases: TGTGCCAGCAGGGTTCAGCTGTATGAAAAACTGTTTTTT. It yields the protein CASRVQLYEKLFF.